Listed below are T cell receptor beta chains from one sample, sequenced in a study of blood T cell repertoires in COVID-19. The repertoire was sequenced with immunoSEQ multiplex PCR; TCRdb's copy has only in-frame clones and lacks some. The sample carries about 270,000 clones, around four fifths recorded once. The sequenced sample consisted of peripheral blood. The source of these receptors is a woman aged 50 to 60 with active or convalescent COVID-19. Both conserved end residues are part of each CDR3.

v_gene: TRBV12-3/TRBV12-4
j_gene: TRBJ2-4
CDR3aa: CASSFVGRSIQYF

v_gene: TRBV7-8
j_gene: TRBJ1-5
CDR3aa: CASSSRGVGNQPQHF

v_gene: TRBV25-1
j_gene: TRBJ1-1
CDR3aa: CASSVTGTTEAFF

v_gene: TRBV18
j_gene: TRBJ1-2
CDR3aa: CASSPPNRESNNYGYTF

v_gene: TRBV11-2
j_gene: TRBJ2-1
CDR3aa: CASSLVGGVSYNEQFF

v_gene: TRBV7-9
j_gene: TRBJ1-1
CDR3aa: CASSPRQGRGEAFF

v_gene: TRBV5-6
j_gene: TRBJ1-3
CDR3aa: CASSLAGNTGNTIYF

v_gene: TRBV5-1
j_gene: TRBJ2-3
CDR3aa: CASSLELAARDTQYF

v_gene: TRBV7-8
j_gene: TRBJ2-3
CDR3aa: CASGPIQFLAGKGDTQYF

v_gene: TRBV6-6
j_gene: TRBJ2-7
CDR3aa: CASSPGGTYEQYF

v_gene: TRBV28
j_gene: TRBJ1-1
CDR3aa: CASSPAGLNTEAFF

v_gene: TRBV9
j_gene: TRBJ1-6
CDR3aa: CASSVAAGSPLHF

v_gene: TRBV5-1
j_gene: TRBJ2-7
CDR3aa: CASSWGDRANEQYF

v_gene: TRBV5-4
j_gene: TRBJ2-1
CDR3aa: CASRATRDSYNEQFF

v_gene: TRBV12-5
j_gene: TRBJ1-1
CDR3aa: CASGRTGGNVEAFF

v_gene: TRBV11-2
j_gene: TRBJ2-4
CDR3aa: CASSPPGTKNIQYF

v_gene: TRBV5-1
j_gene: TRBJ2-5
CDR3aa: CASSLGDHPRGETQYF

v_gene: TRBV6-2/TRBV6-3
j_gene: TRBJ1-5
CDR3aa: CASSQTGGFQPQHF

v_gene: TRBV3-1/TRBV3-2
j_gene: TRBJ2-3
CDR3aa: CASSAGQGRTDTQYF

v_gene: TRBV2
j_gene: TRBJ2-1
CDR3aa: CASSGEGGGNEQFF

v_gene: TRBV27
j_gene: TRBJ1-4
CDR3aa: CASSSLDRGLSTNEKLFF

v_gene: TRBV27
j_gene: TRBJ1-2
CDR3aa: CASSLSWGGFYGYTF

v_gene: TRBV7-6
j_gene: TRBJ1-1
CDR3aa: CASSPPVGVGTEAFF

v_gene: TRBV7-8
j_gene: TRBJ2-5
CDR3aa: CASSLDTGQGRETQYF

v_gene: TRBV30
j_gene: TRBJ2-2
CDR3aa: CAWSAPGRLHTGELFF

v_gene: TRBV19
j_gene: TRBJ1-2
CDR3aa: CASSKQNYGYTF

v_gene: TRBV18
j_gene: TRBJ2-1
CDR3aa: CASSPPTRIGEQFF

v_gene: TRBV23-1
j_gene: TRBJ2-7
CDR3aa: CASSRGQGAPPYEQYF

v_gene: TRBV19
j_gene: TRBJ1-3
CDR3aa: CASSVTGGGNTIYF

v_gene: TRBV28
j_gene: TRBJ2-7
CDR3aa: CASSLGTGAYEQYF

v_gene: TRBV19
j_gene: TRBJ1-5
CDR3aa: CASTPMVGQQPQHF

v_gene: TRBV18
j_gene: TRBJ2-1
CDR3aa: CASSGTSGRIGTYNEQFF

v_gene: TRBV12-3/TRBV12-4
j_gene: TRBJ2-1
CDR3aa: CASSPGLYNEQFF

v_gene: TRBV7-2
j_gene: TRBJ2-7
CDR3aa: CASSLAGQGLHEQYF

v_gene: TRBV27
j_gene: TRBJ2-2
CDR3aa: CASRRLAGGWDTGELFF

v_gene: TRBV28
j_gene: TRBJ2-3
CDR3aa: CASRQGNTQYF

v_gene: TRBV7-9
j_gene: TRBJ1-1
CDR3aa: CASSEANYQAFF

v_gene: TRBV27
j_gene: TRBJ2-5
CDR3aa: CASSPPSRGETQYF

v_gene: TRBV19
j_gene: TRBJ2-7
CDR3aa: CASSIVVTSGSGAYEQYF

v_gene: TRBV13
j_gene: TRBJ1-2
CDR3aa: CASSLSLPSGTGVHGYTF

v_gene: TRBV6-1
j_gene: TRBJ1-5
CDR3aa: CASSGFRLNQPQHF

v_gene: TRBV7-9
j_gene: TRBJ2-1
CDR3aa: CASSLSPGRVRQDEQFF

v_gene: TRBV24-1
j_gene: TRBJ1-2
CDR3aa: CATSDPPPRQGLMSGGYTF

v_gene: TRBV5-1
j_gene: TRBJ1-1
CDR3aa: CASSLDINMNTEAFF

v_gene: TRBV6-5
j_gene: TRBJ2-1
CDR3aa: CASGPSATEQFF

v_gene: TRBV6-5
j_gene: TRBJ2-7
CDR3aa: CASSYSRGRASYEQYF

v_gene: TRBV4-2
j_gene: TRBJ2-1
CDR3aa: CASSQDDLTPTLERSGNEQFF

v_gene: TRBV6-6
j_gene: TRBJ1-5
CDR3aa: CASSFPAGGQPQHF

v_gene: TRBV6-5
j_gene: TRBJ1-6
CDR3aa: CASRPDTSNSPLHF

v_gene: TRBV12-5
j_gene: TRBJ1-2
CDR3aa: CASGTTGGNVYTF